A selection of T cell receptor beta chains follows, all from one sample in a study of response to subunit inactivated influenza vaccine. TCRdb reprocessed the RT-PCR reads with MiXCR, giving one entry per CDR3 protein. The table shows some 520,000 distinct CDR3 sequences, with about 15% occurring only once. Sequenced material: CD4+ T cells sorted from PBMCs, taken roughly 24 months after vaccination. These receptors were obtained from a man between 45 and 75 years old who received an inactivated influenza vaccine. Both conserved end residues are part of each CDR3. A D gene is named only where the DNA matches it firmly. Clone size appears in some rows only: once, few, many, or a class for an expanded clone.

V gene: TRBV7-9; J gene: TRBJ2-1; clone size: few; D gene: .; CDR3 protein: CASSLAYHEQFF; CDR3 DNA: TGTGCCAGCAGCTTAGCCTACCATGAGCAGTTCTTC
V gene: TRBV5-1; J gene: TRBJ1-3; clone size: .; D gene: .; CDR3 protein: CASSGGDSENTIYF; CDR3 DNA: TGCGCCAGCAGCGGTGGGGACTCTGAAAACACCATATATTTT
V gene: TRBV15; J gene: TRBJ2-3; clone size: few; D gene: .; CDR3 protein: CATSRPISADTQYF; CDR3 DNA: TGTGCCACCAGCAGACCCATTTCAGCAGATACGCAGTATTTT
V gene: TRBV2; J gene: TRBJ2-7; clone size: few; D gene: .; CDR3 protein: CASNPDSYEQYF; CDR3 DNA: TGTGCCAGCAATCCAGATTCCTACGAGCAGTACTTC
V gene: TRBV7-9; J gene: TRBJ2-1; clone size: few; D gene: .; CDR3 protein: CASSQGHEQFF; CDR3 DNA: TGTGCCAGCAGCCAGGGTCATGAGCAGTTCTTC
V gene: TRBV28; J gene: TRBJ2-3; clone size: .; D gene: .; CDR3 protein: CASSNPGSAQGTQYF; CDR3 DNA: TGTGCCAGCAGTAACCCGGGCAGCGCCCAGGGTACGCAGTATTTT
V gene: TRBV5-6; J gene: TRBJ1-5; clone size: .; D gene: .; CDR3 protein: CASSLRPGYNQPQHF; CDR3 DNA: TGTGCCAGCAGCCTAAGACCGGGGTACAATCAGCCCCAGCATTTT
V gene: TRBV29-1; J gene: TRBJ2-3; clone size: few; D gene: .; CDR3 protein: CSVEGYRTTSTDTQYF; CDR3 DNA: TGCAGCGTTGAAGGGTACAGGACAACTAGCACAGATACGCAGTATTTT
V gene: TRBV7-2; J gene: TRBJ1-6; clone size: many; D gene: .; CDR3 protein: CASSLPGGHSPLHF; CDR3 DNA: TGTGCCAGCAGCTTACCGGGGGGGCATTCACCCCTCCACTTT
V gene: TRBV2; J gene: TRBJ2-7; clone size: .; D gene: TRBD2; CDR3 protein: CASRRLDPGREYF; CDR3 DNA: TGTGCCAGCAGGCGCTTGGACCCGGGGAGGGAGTACTTC
V gene: TRBV3-1; J gene: TRBJ2-2; clone size: many; D gene: .; CDR3 protein: CASSQVSTGELFF; CDR3 DNA: TGTGCCAGCAGCCAAGTTAGCACCGGGGAGCTGTTTTTT
V gene: TRBV10-3; J gene: TRBJ1-2; clone size: many; D gene: TRBD1; CDR3 protein: CATLPGTGYGYTF; CDR3 DNA: TGTGCCACCCTTCCCGGGACAGGCTATGGCTACACCTTC
V gene: TRBV20-1; J gene: TRBJ2-7; clone size: .; D gene: .; CDR3 protein: CSAAESSYEQYF; CDR3 DNA: TGCAGTGCGGCGGAGAGCTCCTACGAGCAGTACTTC
V gene: TRBV20-1; J gene: TRBJ2-3; clone size: few; D gene: .; CDR3 protein: CSASTESRTDTQYF; CDR3 DNA: TGCAGTGCTAGTACCGAATCCCGCACAGATACGCAGTATTTT
V gene: TRBV9; J gene: TRBJ2-1; clone size: few; D gene: .; CDR3 protein: CASNPGDSHNEQFF; CDR3 DNA: TGTGCCAGCAACCCCGGGGACTCACACAATGAGCAGTTCTTC
V gene: TRBV7-9; J gene: TRBJ2-7; clone size: .; D gene: TRBD1; CDR3 protein: CASSFRDRVDEQYF; CDR3 DNA: TGTGCCAGCAGCTTCCGGGACAGGGTGGACGAGCAGTACTTC
V gene: TRBV5-1; J gene: TRBJ2-3; clone size: .; D gene: .; CDR3 protein: CASSPNLGDTQYF; CDR3 DNA: TGCGCCAGCAGCCCGAATCTCGGAGATACGCAGTATTTT
V gene: TRBV20-1; J gene: TRBJ1-1; clone size: .; D gene: .; CDR3 protein: CSASRAGNTEAFF; CDR3 DNA: TGCAGTGCTAGTAGGGCGGGGAACACTGAAGCTTTCTTT
V gene: TRBV12-3/TRBV12-4; J gene: TRBJ1-6; clone size: few; D gene: .; CDR3 protein: CASSAGTGSPLHF; CDR3 DNA: TGTGCCAGCAGTGCCGGGACGGGTTCACCCCTCCACTTT
V gene: TRBV27; J gene: TRBJ1-2; clone size: .; D gene: .; CDR3 protein: CASSLRQQTYGYTF; CDR3 DNA: TGTGCCAGCAGTTTACGTCAGCAAACCTATGGCTACACCTTC
V gene: TRBV20-1; J gene: TRBJ1-5; clone size: .; D gene: .; CDR3 protein: CSGPTPGQVIVGSNQPQHF; CDR3 DNA: TGCAGTGGACCGACGCCGGGGCAGGTAATCGTAGGGAGCAATCAGCCCCAGCATTTT
V gene: TRBV9; J gene: TRBJ2-3; clone size: .; D gene: TRBD2; CDR3 protein: CASSVGREVTDTQYF; CDR3 DNA: TGTGCCAGCAGCGTAGGGCGGGAGGTCACAGATACGCAGTATTTT
V gene: TRBV29-1; J gene: TRBJ2-6; clone size: .; D gene: .; CDR3 protein: CSVRVGGSGANVLTF; CDR3 DNA: TGCAGCGTACGAGTAGGAGGCTCTGGGGCCAACGTCCTGACTTTC
V gene: TRBV6-1; J gene: TRBJ2-1; clone size: .; D gene: TRBD1; CDR3 protein: CATANPGQTLNEQFF; CDR3 DNA: TGTGCCACCGCGAACCCGGGACAGACCCTGAATGAGCAGTTCTTC
V gene: TRBV6-2/TRBV6-3; J gene: TRBJ1-1; clone size: .; D gene: .; CDR3 protein: CASSRGAQSTEAFF; CDR3 DNA: TGTGCCAGCAGTCGGGGGGCCCAGAGCACTGAAGCTTTCTTT
V gene: TRBV20-1; J gene: TRBJ1-2; clone size: .; D gene: .; CDR3 protein: CSARASNYGYTF; CDR3 DNA: TGCAGTGCTAGAGCCTCTAACTATGGCTACACCTTC
V gene: TRBV20-1; J gene: TRBJ2-4; clone size: .; D gene: .; CDR3 protein: CSARERTKNIQYF; CDR3 DNA: TGCAGTGCTAGAGAACGAACCAAAAACATTCAGTACTTC
V gene: TRBV4-2; J gene: TRBJ2-1; clone size: few; D gene: TRBD1; CDR3 protein: CASSQAMAGQGFHEQFF; CDR3 DNA: TGTGCCAGCAGCCAAGCCATGGCGGGACAGGGTTTCCATGAGCAGTTCTTC
V gene: TRBV28; J gene: TRBJ2-7; clone size: few; D gene: TRBD1; CDR3 protein: CASRTGTGGYEQYF; CDR3 DNA: TGTGCCAGCAGGACCGGGACAGGGGGCTACGAGCAGTACTTC
V gene: TRBV6-1; J gene: TRBJ2-5; clone size: .; D gene: .; CDR3 protein: CASTLPGGQETQYF; CDR3 DNA: TGTGCCAGCACCCTCCCTGGGGGACAAGAGACCCAGTACTTC
V gene: TRBV29-1; J gene: TRBJ1-1; clone size: few; D gene: .; CDR3 protein: CSASFAGGMNTEAFF; CDR3 DNA: TGCAGTGCATCATTTGCGGGGGGCATGAACACTGAAGCTTTCTTT
V gene: TRBV5-5; J gene: TRBJ2-6; clone size: many; D gene: .; CDR3 protein: CASSLVQPSGANVLTF; CDR3 DNA: TGTGCCAGCAGCTTGGTGCAGCCCTCTGGGGCCAACGTCCTGACTTTC
V gene: TRBV28; J gene: TRBJ2-5; clone size: few; D gene: TRBD1; CDR3 protein: CASSLDRSQETQYF; CDR3 DNA: TGTGCCAGCAGTCTGGACAGGTCTCAAGAGACCCAGTACTTC
V gene: TRBV10-2; J gene: TRBJ2-5; clone size: .; D gene: TRBD1; CDR3 protein: CASSEVGGATETQYF; CDR3 DNA: TGCGCCAGCAGTGAGGTAGGGGGCGCAACGGAGACCCAGTACTTC
V gene: TRBV7-2; J gene: TRBJ2-4; clone size: few; D gene: TRBD2; CDR3 protein: CASSPGVAGGHNIQYF; CDR3 DNA: TGTGCCAGCAGCCCCGGGGTAGCGGGGGGCCACAACATTCAGTACTTC
V gene: TRBV7-2; J gene: TRBJ2-3; clone size: few; D gene: TRBD2; CDR3 protein: CASMSGRRADTQYF; CDR3 DNA: TGTGCCAGCATGAGCGGGAGGAGGGCAGATACGCAGTATTTT
V gene: TRBV11-2; J gene: TRBJ1-6; clone size: .; D gene: .; CDR3 protein: CASSPGVNSPLHF; CDR3 DNA: TGTGCCAGCAGCCCTGGGGTGAATTCACCCCTCCACTTT
V gene: TRBV5-1; J gene: TRBJ1-5; clone size: .; D gene: TRBD1; CDR3 protein: CASSLGQGVQPQHF; CDR3 DNA: TGCGCCAGCAGCCTGGGACAGGGCGTTCAGCCCCAGCATTTT
V gene: TRBV11-2; J gene: TRBJ2-7; clone size: few; D gene: .; CDR3 protein: CASSLTAGISYEQYF; CDR3 DNA: TGTGCCAGCAGCTTAACGGCGGGGATTAGTTACGAGCAGTACTTC
V gene: TRBV9; J gene: TRBJ2-1; clone size: .; D gene: .; CDR3 protein: CASSVSGTSYNEQFF; CDR3 DNA: TGTGCCAGCAGCGTTAGCGGAACGTCTTACAATGAGCAGTTCTTC
V gene: TRBV9; J gene: TRBJ1-5; clone size: .; D gene: .; CDR3 protein: CASSVGPGNQPQHF; CDR3 DNA: TGTGCCAGCAGCGTAGGGCCCGGAAATCAGCCCCAGCATTTT
V gene: TRBV29-1; J gene: TRBJ2-5; clone size: few; D gene: .; CDR3 protein: CSVAGTNQETQYF; CDR3 DNA: TGCAGCGTTGCTGGGACAAACCAAGAGACCCAGTACTTC
V gene: TRBV7-2; J gene: TRBJ2-7; clone size: few; D gene: .; CDR3 protein: CASSQVVRTSIYEQYF; CDR3 DNA: TGTGCCAGCAGTCAGGTCGTCAGAACAAGTATCTACGAGCAGTACTTC
V gene: TRBV6-5; J gene: TRBJ2-1; clone size: .; D gene: TRBD2; CDR3 protein: CASSYSNFLAGNEQFF; CDR3 DNA: TGTGCCAGCAGTTACTCGAATTTCCTAGCGGGCAATGAGCAGTTCTTC
V gene: TRBV6-1; J gene: TRBJ2-3; clone size: few; D gene: .; CDR3 protein: CASSEEGADTQYF; CDR3 DNA: TGTGCCAGCAGTGAAGAGGGAGCAGATACGCAGTATTTT
V gene: TRBV24-1; J gene: TRBJ2-6; clone size: .; D gene: .; CDR3 protein: CATSESSRYHSGANVLTF; CDR3 DNA: TGTGCCACCAGTGAATCGTCGCGGTACCACTCTGGGGCCAACGTCCTGACTTTC
V gene: TRBV18; J gene: TRBJ2-2; clone size: many; D gene: .; CDR3 protein: CASSPQLTNTGELFF; CDR3 DNA: TGTGCCAGCTCACCACAACTTACCAACACCGGGGAGCTGTTTTTT
V gene: TRBV14; J gene: TRBJ2-1; clone size: .; D gene: .; CDR3 protein: CASSQVDLFPYNEQFF; CDR3 DNA: TGTGCCAGCAGCCAAGTTGACCTCTTTCCCTACAATGAGCAGTTCTTC
V gene: TRBV3-1; J gene: TRBJ2-3; clone size: .; D gene: .; CDR3 protein: CASSQDPRDVDTQYF; CDR3 DNA: TGTGCCAGCAGCCAAGACCCCAGGGATGTAGATACGCAGTATTTT
V gene: TRBV6-2/TRBV6-3; J gene: TRBJ2-7; clone size: few; D gene: .; CDR3 protein: CASSKGTLVYEQYF; CDR3 DNA: TGTGCCAGCAGCAAGGGGACCTTAGTCTACGAGCAGTACTTC
V gene: TRBV7-8; J gene: TRBJ2-7; clone size: many; D gene: TRBD1; CDR3 protein: CASSLGDRGREQYF; CDR3 DNA: TGTGCCAGCAGCTTAGGGGACAGGGGACGCGAGCAGTACTTC
V gene: TRBV4-3; J gene: TRBJ2-2; clone size: many; D gene: .; CDR3 protein: CASSQDSENTGELFF; CDR3 DNA: TGCGCCAGCAGCCAAGATTCCGAGAACACCGGGGAGCTGTTTTTT
V gene: TRBV3-1; J gene: TRBJ1-1; clone size: few; D gene: TRBD1; CDR3 protein: CASSQVGQGATEAFF; CDR3 DNA: TGTGCCAGCAGCCAAGTGGGACAGGGGGCGACTGAAGCTTTCTTT
V gene: TRBV5-1; J gene: TRBJ1-4; clone size: many; D gene: .; CDR3 protein: CASSSTSTNEKLFF; CDR3 DNA: TGCGCCAGCAGCTCTACTTCAACTAATGAAAAACTGTTTTTT
V gene: TRBV2; J gene: TRBJ1-4; clone size: few; D gene: .; CDR3 protein: CASNGQRMANEKLFF; CDR3 DNA: TGTGCCAGCAACGGCCAGAGGATGGCTAATGAAAAACTGTTTTTT
V gene: TRBV5-6; J gene: TRBJ2-5; clone size: few; D gene: .; CDR3 protein: CASSLPGTQETQYF; CDR3 DNA: TGTGCCAGCAGCCTACCGGGAACCCAAGAGACCCAGTACTTC
V gene: TRBV6-2/TRBV6-3; J gene: TRBJ1-1; clone size: .; D gene: .; CDR3 protein: CASSYRQGIMNTEAFF; CDR3 DNA: TGTGCCAGCAGTTATAGGCAGGGGATAATGAACACTGAAGCTTTCTTT
V gene: TRBV2; J gene: TRBJ1-1; clone size: .; D gene: .; CDR3 protein: CASSENSLNTEAFF; CDR3 DNA: TGTGCCAGCAGTGAAAATTCCCTAAACACTGAAGCTTTCTTT
V gene: TRBV7-9; J gene: TRBJ1-2; clone size: .; D gene: .; CDR3 protein: CASGVLDPYGYTF; CDR3 DNA: TGTGCCAGCGGAGTCCTAGACCCCTATGGCTACACCTTC
V gene: TRBV6-1; J gene: TRBJ1-1; clone size: .; D gene: .; CDR3 protein: CASRGRLNTEAFF; CDR3 DNA: TGTGCCAGCCGGGGACGGTTGAACACTGAAGCTTTCTTT